Listed here are 20 T cell receptor beta chains from one sample, sequenced in a study of beta chain features in type 1 diabetes. Whole-study findings and limits: Researchers report that Type 1 diabetes patients had moderately but significantly shorter TCRB CDR3s across all four CD4+ subsets.

Their recognized antigens are unknown. The investigators reverse transcribed all of the isolated RNA, so they sequenced expressed TCRB transcripts. Libraries were prepared by immunoSEQ multiplex PCR; TCRdb keeps only in-frame clonotypes and omits some of them. This table has 140,000 or so clones, 10% to 15% appearing once. The sample taken for sequencing was central memory CD4+ T cells from blood. The receptors shown here come from a man aged 18-30 years with type 1 diabetes.

The chain has TRBV2 and TRBJ2-2; D remains unclear. Germline assignment: CDR1 SNHLY and CDR2 FYNNEI. This CDR3 spans 12 amino acids. V was clipped by 3 bases and J by 4 bases, with 3 bases between them. For the CDR3, the DNA is TGTGCCAGCAGTGAGTCCACCGGGGAGCTGTTTTTT. Translation: CASSESTGELFF.

This clone has just a few counts. Other DNA sequences in the sample encode the same CDR3. The J gene is TRBJ2-3, the V gene TRBV28; TRBD2 might be the D (6 bases). From germline, CDR1 is MDHEN and CDR2 SYDVKM. V gave up 6 bases and J gave up 4 bases, with 14 bases separating them. The length of the CDR3 is 14 residues. CDR3: CASRTGTGADTQYF. The DNA for the CDR3 is TGTGCCAGCAGGACCGGGACGGGGGCAGATACGCAGTATTTT.

The chain joins TRBV7-9 to TRBJ1-5; TRBD1 might be the D (5 bases). Germline CDR1 is SEHNR and CDR2 is FQNEAQ (reference sequence). The CDR3 spans 15 residues. Trimming removed 1 base from V and 6 bases from J, with 13 bases in between. CDR3 nucleotide sequence: TGTGCCAGCAGCTTAGGGGGCGACTCGGTTCAGCCCCAGCATTTT. It specifies CASSLGGDSVQPQHF.

Of note for this clone: The sample contains more than one DNA sequence encoding this CDR3. The gene calls are TRBV6-5 and TRBJ1-6; D unresolved. CDR3 length: 15 residues. V was trimmed by 2 bases and J by 0 bases, leaving 5 bases between them. Looked up from germline, CDR1 is MNHEY and CDR2 is SVGAGI. The CDR3 DNA follows: TGTGCCAGCAGTTACAGCTCCTCCTATAATTCACCCCTCCACTTT. It specifies CASSYSSSYNSPLHF.

There are a few counts of this clone. V is TRBV19 and J is TRBJ2-2, with D tentatively TRBD2 (6 bases). V was cut by 7 bases and J by 0 bases, with 12 bases left in between. The CDR3 runs to 15 residues. CDR1 LNHDA and CDR2 SQIVND come from the germline V gene (reference sequence). CDR3 region: CASKVGGPNTGELFF. DNA for the CDR3: TGTGCCAGTAAAGTGGGGGGTCCGAACACCGGGGAGCTGTTTTTT.

This clone was counted between two and nine times. The gene calls are TRBV7-6 and TRBJ1-1; 7 positions match TRBD1. The CDR3 loop spans 13 amino acids. V shed 3 bases, J shed 6 bases, and the junction held 4 bases outside the gene matches. In germline, CDR1 is SGHVS, CDR2 FNYEAQ. Written as DNA, the CDR3 is TGTGCCAGCAGCTTTAGGGGGCTAGCTGAAGCTTTCTTT. This translates into CASSFRGLAEAFF.

In its sample, this clone was seen a few times. The chain recombines TRBV23-1 with TRBJ2-6; D remains unclear. TRBV23-1 is recorded as an ORF, its role being uncertain. This CDR3 contains 13 residues. The germline V and J ends were trimmed by 7 bases and 2 bases, with 6 bases remaining between them. The DNA for the CDR3 is TGCGCCAGCAAGCCAGCTGGGGCCAACGTCCTGACTTTC. Residues: CASKPAGANVLTF.

The chain has TRBV2 and TRBJ2-2; TRBD1 or TRBD2 may be the D gene (5 bases each). Germline CDR1 SNHLY, CDR2 FYNNEI. Between the trimmed V and J ends, which lost 7 bases and 0 bases, there was a span of 15 bases. The CDR3 totals 16 residues. The DNA of the CDR3 is TGTGCCAGCAATTTGTGGGGACGTACGAACACCGGGGAGCTGTTTTTT. As protein: CASNLWGRTNTGELFF.

This clone showed up many times. This sequence joins TRBV4-2 and TRBJ2-3; no firm D call. Trimming took 4 bases from V and 0 from J, leaving 14 bases between them. CDR1 is LGHNA and CDR2 is YNFKEQ in the germline V gene. The CDR3 has 16 amino acids. The CDR3 bases are TGTGCCAGCAGCCTACAAGTGATTCGGAGCACAGATACGCAGTATTTT. This gives the protein CASSLQVIRSTDTQYF.

V usage is TRBV30 and J usage is TRBJ2-7, with TRBD1 matching over 10 bases. The germline CDR1 and CDR2 sequences are GTSNPN and SVGIG (reference sequence). Losses at the gene ends were 5 bases for V and 3 bases for J; bases not matched to a gene: 10. CDR3 size: 15 residues. CDR3 residues: CAWDGRDRGLYEQYF. For the CDR3, the DNA is TGTGCCTGGGACGGAAGGGACAGGGGCCTCTACGAGCAGTACTTC.

The sample holds many counts of this clone. This chain links TRBV29-1 with TRBJ1-1; possibly TRBD1 for D (6 bases). Deletions cut 2 bases from V and 1 base from J, with 8 bases between. The CDR3 totals 13 residues. Germline lookup yields CDR1 SQVTM and CDR2 ANQGSEA. The chain's CDR3 is CSVERDKNTEAFF. DNA for the CDR3: TGCAGCGTTGAACGGGACAAGAACACTGAAGCTTTCTTT.

This chain joins TRBV5-1 and TRBJ2-3, with 9 bases matching TRBD1. V shed 4 bases and J 6 bases; nucleotides not matched to a gene: 12. The CDR3 consists of 16 residues. The germline CDR1 and CDR2 sequences are SGHRS and YFSETQ. Here the CDR3 DNA reads TGCGCCAGCAGCCCAGGGACAGGGACAGTCGGGGATACGCAGTATTTT. It translates to CASSPGTGTVGDTQYF.

This clone was found a few times. Since a much larger clone is just one base distant, this may be a read error. The genes are TRBV19 and TRBJ2-3; D not certain. This CDR3 region has 14 residues. Between the trimmed V and J ends, which lost 6 bases and 0 bases, there was a span of 10 bases. Germline V lookup: CDR1 LNHDA, CDR2 SQIVND (reference sequence). The CDR3 sequence is CASSVAQSTDTQYF. CDR3 nucleotides: TGTGCCAGTAGCGTGGCCCAGAGCACAGATACGCAGTATTTT.

This clone was recorded a few times. The rearrangement joins TRBV15 to TRBJ2-3; TRBD2 is a possible D gene (5 bases). Germline V gene sequence: CDR1 LNHNV, CDR2 YYDKDF (reference sequence). The CDR3 runs to 16 residues. Trimming pared 0 bases from V and 0 bases from J, leaving 10 bases between. The CDR3 sequence is CATSRDPSPSTDTQYF. CDR3 coding DNA: TGTGCCACCAGCAGAGATCCTAGCCCTAGCACAGATACGCAGTATTTT.

This clone has only a few counts. The V and J genes are TRBV30 and TRBJ2-5; D is possibly TRBD2 (6 bases). The V gene lost 1 base and the J gene lost 7 bases, with 19 bases spanning the gap. CDR1 is GTSNPN, CDR2 SVGIG, per germline (reference sequence). The CDR3 spans 15 residues. The CDR3 sequence is CAWSDVSRVGRTQYF. The CDR3, as DNA: TGTGCCTGGAGTGATGTTAGTAGGGTCGGGAGGACCCAGTACTTC.

On this clone itself: The sample contains more than one DNA sequence encoding this CDR3. V gene TRBV30 combines with J gene TRBJ2-3; D gene ambiguous. Germline loops: CDR1 GTSNPN, CDR2 SVGIG (reference sequence). V lost 1 base to trimming and J lost 6 bases, with 11 bases between them. The CDR3 spans 13 residues. CDR3: CAWSGRARDTQYF. In DNA, the CDR3 is TGTGCCTGGAGTGGAAGGGCGCGGGATACGCAGTATTTT.

This clone was detected many times. This chain links TRBV15 with TRBJ1-3; D may be TRBD1 (6 bases). Trimming left V 3 bases short and J 0 bases short, with 9 bases between. The CDR3 has 15 residues. Germline V gene data show CDR1 as LNHNV and CDR2 as YYDKDF (reference sequence). DNA for the CDR3: TGTGCCACCAGCAGCCTCAGGGGCTCTGGAAACACCATATATTTT. Protein: CATSSLRGSGNTIYF.

This clone was seen a few times. The chain uses TRBV28 and TRBJ1-1, with D tentatively TRBD1 (6 bases). The V end was cut by 3 bases, the J end by 1 base, with 12 bases between. The CDR3 runs 15 residues. The germline CDR1 and CDR2 sequences are MDHEN and SYDVKM. The CDR3 nucleotides are TGTGCCAGCAGTTTCTCCGACAGGCGGAACACTGAAGCTTTCTTT. Translated, it gives CASSFSDRRNTEAFF.

This chain uses TRBV5-1 with TRBJ1-5, with 7 bases matching TRBD1. The CDR3 has 16 amino acids. The V gene's germline CDR1 is SGHRS and CDR2 YFSETQ. The J segment lost 6 bases and the V segment lost 4 bases, leaving 13 bases of the junction unmatched. The CDR3 coding sequence is TGCGCCAGCAGCCTTGGACAGGATGGTTGGGGTCAGCCCCAGCATTTT. It is translated as CASSLGQDGWGQPQHF.

This clone turned up a few times. This may be a read error, as it is one base from a much larger clone. The chain links TRBV19 to TRBJ2-2; D might be TRBD2 (5 bases). This CDR3 is built from 16 residues. Per germline, CDR1 LNHDA and CDR2 SQIVND (reference sequence). V was trimmed by 7 bases and J by 1 base, leaving 16 bases between them. The CDR3 coding sequence is TGTGCCAGTACTCCTGCGGGCCTCAGGAACACCGGGGAGCTGTTTTTT. Amino acid sequence: CASTPAGLRNTGELFF.